This is a list of T cell receptor beta chains from one sample in a study of blood T cell repertoires in COVID-19. This table comes from immunoSEQ multiplex PCR, and its TCRdb copy is limited to in-frame clones, with some not included. The data show fewer than 450,000 clones, more than 75% seen once. The sample consisted of PBMCs or T cells enriched from blood (not recorded which). The receptors come from a woman under 30 who had recovered from COVID-19. The CDR3 runs from the conserved cysteine through the conserved F or W. D genes are given only for firm matches. A clone size is listed for some rows: how often the clone was seen (once, few, many), or a class if it is expanded.

TRBV7-3	NA	NA	TRBJ1-1	TGTGCCAGCAGCTCCACAGGGTTGAACACTGAAGCTTTCTTT	CASSSTGLNTEAFF
TRBV30	NA	TRBD1	TRBJ2-7	TGTGCCTGGAGTGTAGCGACAGGGAATGAGCAGTACTTC	CAWSVATGNEQYF
TRBV5-6	NA	TRBD2	TRBJ2-3	TGTGCCAGCAGCTTGGAGGCGGGGGGGCGTTATTTT	CASSLEAGGRYF
TRBV30	NA	TRBD1	TRBJ1-1	TGTGCCTGGGGCAGGGGGGAGTGGGGCACTGAAGCTTTCTTT	CAWGRGEWGTEAFF
TRBV19	NA	NA	TRBJ2-5	TGTGCCAGTAGTCCCGGGTTGGGTGGTGGGGAGACCCAGTACTTC	CASSPGLGGGETQYF
TRBV19	NA	TRBD1	TRBJ1-5	TGTGCCAGTAGCCCAGAGACAGGGGCTCGACATCAGCCCCAGCATTTT	CASSPETGARHQPQHF
TRBV5-5	NA	NA	TRBJ2-3	TGTGCCAGCAGCCCCGGCGGGGATGTTCGCATGCAGTATTTT	CASSPGGDVRMQYF
TRBV24-1	NA	TRBD1	TRBJ2-7	TGTGCCACCAGTGAATCCGGGACAGGGGACTACGAGCAGTACTTC	CATSESGTGDYEQYF
TRBV2	NA	TRBD1	TRBJ1-1	TGTGCCAGCAGTGATAGGGACAGGGGGAGCACTGAAGCTTTCTTT	CASSDRDRGSTEAFF
TRBV4-2	many	NA	TRBJ2-7	TGTGCCAGCAGCCAAGAAGAGGCGGTTTCGTCCGAGCAGTACTTC	CASSQEEAVSSEQYF
TRBV11-3	NA	NA	TRBJ1-1	TGTGCCAGCAGCTACAGCTACCCCAACACTGAAGCTTTCTTT	CASSYSYPNTEAFF
TRBV28	NA	NA	TRBJ2-5	TGTGCCAGCGCGCGAACAGGGGAGACCCAGTACTTC	CASARTGETQYF
TRBV11-3	NA	NA	TRBJ2-7	TGTGCCAGCAGCTTAGGCCTGGGAGGCTCCTACGAGCAGTACTTC	CASSLGLGGSYEQYF
TRBV18	NA	NA	TRBJ1-2	TGTGCCAGCTCACCACCGCCAGGGTCTAACTATGGCTACACCTTC	CASSPPPGSNYGYTF
TRBV4-2	NA	TRBD1	TRBJ2-2	TGTGCCAGCAGCCAGGGGACAGGGCAAAACACCGGGGAGCTGTTTTTT	CASSQGTGQNTGELFF
TRBV24-1	NA	NA	TRBJ2-2	TGTGCCACCAGTGACGGGAATCGCGGCGGGGAGCTGTTTTTT	CATSDGNRGGELFF
TRBV19	few	NA	TRBJ1-5	TGTGCCAGTAGTATATGGCAGGGGCGGGATCAGCCCCAGCATTTT	CASSIWQGRDQPQHF
TRBV7-9	NA	TRBD1	TRBJ2-1	TGTGCCAGCAGCTATCGGGACAGGGCCCGCAATGAGCAGTTCTTC	CASSYRDRARNEQFF
TRBV6-5	NA	TRBD1	TRBJ1-2	TGTGCCAGCACAGACAGGGTAAATGGCTACACCTTC	CASTDRVNGYTF
TRBV30	once	NA	TRBJ1-1	TGTGCCTGGAGTGTACTAGGGGGCACTGAAGCTTTCTTT	CAWSVLGGTEAFF
TRBV11-2	NA	NA	TRBJ2-1	TGTGCCAGCAGCTTCGGCCCGGAGGGACGGTACAATGAGCAGTTCTTC	CASSFGPEGRYNEQFF
TRBV5-4	NA	NA	TRBJ1-2	TGTGCCAGCGCTCCCAGCCGAGCGCCCTATGGCTACACCTTC	CASAPSRAPYGYTF
TRBV4-1	NA	TRBD1	TRBJ1-4	TGCGCCAGCAGCCAAGCTTGGACAGGGCGTGAAAAACTGTTTTTT	CASSQAWTGREKLFF
TRBV30	NA	NA	TRBJ1-1	TGTGCCTGGAGGGACAACCGACAGAACACTGAAGCTTTCTTT	CAWRDNRQNTEAFF
TRBV4-3	NA	NA	TRBJ2-1	TGCGCCAGCAGCCAAGATGGGGGAGGGGGGAATGAGCAGTTCTTC	CASSQDGGGGNEQFF
TRBV4-1	NA	TRBD2	TRBJ2-2	TGCGCCAGCAGCCAAGATCCAGCGGGGGTCACCGGGGAGCTGTTTTTT	CASSQDPAGVTGELFF
TRBV27	NA	NA	TRBJ2-5	TGTGCCAGCAGTTTACGGGGGAGAGAGACCCAGTACTTC	CASSLRGRETQYF
TRBV19	NA	TRBD1	TRBJ2-3	TGTGCCAGTAGTGTAACCGGGACAGGGGGGGACGATACGCAGTATTTT	CASSVTGTGGDDTQYF
TRBV12-5	NA	TRBD1	TRBJ1-4	TGTGCTAGTGGTTTGGGACAGGGGTTTTTTGAAAAACTGTTTTTT	CASGLGQGFFEKLFF
TRBV30	NA	NA	TRBJ1-3	TGTGCCTGGAGCTACAGTGGAAACACCATATATTTT	CAWSYSGNTIYF
TRBV19	NA	NA	TRBJ2-5	TGTGCCAGTAGTATAAAGGGGCGGGAGACCCAGTACTTC	CASSIKGRETQYF
TRBV20-1	NA	NA	TRBJ2-3	TGCAGTGCTAGACAAGATACGCAGTATTTT	CSARQDTQYF
TRBV2	NA	TRBD1	TRBJ2-2	TGTGCCAGCAGTTTAGGGGACAGGGGGCTAACCGGGGAGCTGTTTTTT	CASSLGDRGLTGELFF
TRBV6-2/TRBV6-3	NA	NA	TRBJ1-4	TGTGCCAGCAGCCCTGTATCCTATCGGGCAACTAATGAAAAACTGTTTTTT	CASSPVSYRATNEKLFF
TRBV12-5	NA	NA	TRBJ1-2	TGTGCTAGTGGTTTGGGCCAGGGGCTTGGCTACACCTTC	CASGLGQGLGYTF
TRBV28	NA	TRBD1	TRBJ1-2	TGTGCCAGCGGGAAAGACAGGGAGTACTATGGCTACACCTTC	CASGKDREYYGYTF
TRBV9	NA	NA	TRBJ2-3	TGTGCCAGCAGCGTATTTGCGGAAGCGGGCACAGATACGCAGTATTTT	CASSVFAEAGTDTQYF
TRBV19	NA	NA	TRBJ1-6	TGTGCCAGTAGTATAGCCCTCCGGGGTTATAATTCACCCCTCCACTTT	CASSIALRGYNSPLHF
TRBV6-5	NA	NA	TRBJ2-3	TGTGCCAGCAGTCTAAAGGATACGCAGTATTTT	CASSLKDTQYF
TRBV19	NA	NA	TRBJ1-1	TGTGCCAGTATAAGCAGGGATGGAACCACTGAAGCTTTCTTT	CASISRDGTTEAFF
TRBV6-4	NA	NA	TRBJ1-2	TGTGCCAGCAGTATGACAGGAAACTATGGCTACACCTTC	CASSMTGNYGYTF
TRBV19	NA	TRBD1	TRBJ1-1	TGTGCCAGTAGTATAGGAACAGGGGGCTTAACTGAAGCTTTCTTT	CASSIGTGGLTEAFF
TRBV28	NA	TRBD2	TRBJ2-7	TGTGCCAGCAGTTTCCGGGGGGTAGACGGGGCAAGTAGATACGAGCAGTACTTC	CASSFRGVDGASRYEQYF
TRBV4-1	NA	TRBD1	TRBJ1-6	TGCGCCAGCAGCCAAGAAGGTGGGGACAGTTATTCACCCCTCCACTTT	CASSQEGGDSYSPLHF
TRBV20-1	NA	NA	TRBJ1-1	TGCAGGGCAGGTACGGGGACTGAAGCTTTCTTT	CRAGTGTEAFF
TRBV20-1	NA	NA	TRBJ1-2	TGCAGTACTCCTTCCAACTATGGCTACACCTTC	CSTPSNYGYTF
TRBV7-8	NA	TRBD1	TRBJ1-4	TGTGCCAGCAGCTTAGAAGTTCAGGGGGGCGAAAAACTGTTTTTT	CASSLEVQGGEKLFF
TRBV30	NA	TRBD2	TRBJ2-1	TGTGCCTGGAGTCCACGGACTAGCGGGGCCTACAATGAGCAGTTCTTC	CAWSPRTSGAYNEQFF
TRBV19	NA	NA	TRBJ2-7	TGTGCCAGTAGTATAGATCTGGGGACAAGGGACGAGCAGTACTTC	CASSIDLGTRDEQYF
TRBV5-1	NA	NA	TRBJ2-3	TGCGCCAGCAGCTTGTCAGGGGGGATTGGCACAGATACGCAGTATTTT	CASSLSGGIGTDTQYF
TRBV7-8	NA	NA	TRBJ1-6	TGTGCCAGCAGCTTAGCTCAGAATTCACCCCTCCACTTT	CASSLAQNSPLHF
TRBV10-3	NA	NA	TRBJ2-7	TGTGCCATCAGTGAATCCAGGGGTTTCCCCTACGAGCAGTACTTC	CAISESRGFPYEQYF
TRBV29-1	once	TRBD1	TRBJ2-7	TGCAGCGTCCTATGGGGTCCAGGACAGGGAAGATCGGACGAGCAGTACTTC	CSVLWGPGQGRSDEQYF
TRBV19	NA	NA	TRBJ1-5	TGTGCCAGTAGTAGAGGGTTCCGGGGTTTATTTCAGCCCCAGCATTTT	CASSRGFRGLFQPQHF
TRBV3-1/TRBV3-2	NA	NA	TRBJ1-5	TGTGCCAGCAGCCAAGCAGATCAGCCCCAGCATTTT	CASSQADQPQHF
TRBV11-2	NA	TRBD1	TRBJ2-7	TGTGCCAGCAGCTTAGGTAGGCAGGGGGCGAGAGAGCAGTACTTC	CASSLGRQGAREQYF
TRBV7-9	NA	NA	TRBJ1-4	TGTGCCAGCAGCATTAGCGGGCCAGCGACTAATGAAAAACTGTTTTTT	CASSISGPATNEKLFF
TRBV5-1	NA	TRBD1	TRBJ1-2	TGCGCCAGCACGACACGACAGGGCTCTGGCTACACCTTC	CASTTRQGSGYTF
TRBV7-8	NA	NA	TRBJ2-2	TGTGCCAGCAGCCCCTACGGGGGTACCGGGGAGCTGTTTTTT	CASSPYGGTGELFF
TRBV4-3	NA	TRBD1	TRBJ1-6	TGCGCCAGCAGCCAAGGGACAGGGGCTAATTCACCCCTCCACTTT	CASSQGTGANSPLHF